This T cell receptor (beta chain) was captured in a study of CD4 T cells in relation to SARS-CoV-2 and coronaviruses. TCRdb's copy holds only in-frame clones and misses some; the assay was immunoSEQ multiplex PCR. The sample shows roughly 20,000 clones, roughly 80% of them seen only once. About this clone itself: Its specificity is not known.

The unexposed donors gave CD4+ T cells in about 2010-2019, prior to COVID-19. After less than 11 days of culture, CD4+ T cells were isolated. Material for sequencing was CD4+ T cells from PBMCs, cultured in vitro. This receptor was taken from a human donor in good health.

The CDR3: CASSLTENTEAFF. CDR3 DNA sequence: TGTGCCAGCAGCTTGACCGAGAACACTGAAGCTTTCTTT. This chain connects TRBV11-3 to TRBJ1-1; no clear D. Germline loops: CDR1 SGHNT, CDR2 YENEEA. The CDR3 has 13 amino acids. Trimming cost V 3 bases and J 1 base, with 6 bases left between them.